This T cell receptor beta chain originates from a study of cytomegalovirus exposure and HLA in healthy donors. Overall study findings and caveats: A few of the chains that were CMV-associated were confirmed in vitro to be specific for CMV antigens. Per published accounts, TCR beta sequences correctly predicted the HLA-A and HLA-B alleles of most subjects.

On this clone itself: Its specificity is unknown.

Germline V gene sequence: CDR1 LNHDA, CDR2 SQIVND (reference sequence). This CDR3 has 14 amino acids. Between the trimmed V and J ends, which lost 6 bases and 0 bases, there was a span of 9 bases. This PCR relied on a set of 60 Vbeta primers and 13 Jbeta primers. Only in-frame clones appear in the TCRdb table, and some are missing; sequencing was by immunoSEQ multiplex PCR. Of over 130,000 clones in the sample, roughly 74% are singletons; the top ten hold about 6.6%. V and J are TRBV19 and TRBJ2-1; D remains unclear. The receptor was derived from a woman in her thirties or forties in good health and CMV-seropositive. Sequences were obtained from PBMCs. In DNA form, the CDR3 reads TGTGCCAGTAGCCCGTTTAGCTCCTACAATGAGCAGTTCTTC. This codes for CASSPFSSYNEQFF.